This record covers a single T cell receptor (beta chain). No antigen is known for it. An end of the junction does not agree with germline; a read error may underlie this. Sample time point, as interpreted from the label and publication: baseline before first vaccination. Vaccinee samples came from UK trials COV001 and COV002, including a single-blind randomized controlled phase 2/3 trial of AZD1222 (ChAdOx1 nCoV-19) in healthy adults. For TCRbeta chain sequencing, PBMC samples from trial participants were taken at day 0 and at day 28 after the second dose. The data stem from a study of T cell responses to AZD1222 COVID-19 vaccine (dated by TCRdb to about 2021). In the study overall: AZD1222 recipients whose second dose came at about 4 weeks and those whose second dose came at about 12 weeks were combined into one group, since spike-specific TCR depth and breadth did not differ between the two schedules. A total of 230 or so trial participants underwent TCR sequencing, of whom some 210 received two doses of AZD1222 and about 26 received two doses of the MenACWY control vaccine. Trial participants were enrolled by age into subgroups of 18-55, 56-69 and 70-plus years, and roughly 160, 29 and 62 TCR-sequenced participants, respectively, were included in these subgroups.

The CDR3 regions of human TCRbeta chains were analyzed by immunosequencing. Regarding the original processing steps: TCRs in the repertoires were compared against a reference library of SARS-CoV-2-specific TCRs that had been generated with the MIRA antigen-specificity platform. Breadth was defined as the fraction of unique TCRs that were SARS-CoV-2-associated, and depth was defined as the fraction of total T cells that were SARS-CoV-2-associated. Using the MIRA data, each spike-specific TCR was assigned both to the spike region to which the TCR was reactive and to a CD4 or CD8 class. Log10-transformed breadth and depth values were compared by one-way ANOVA with Sidak's multiple comparisons tests. Not all clones reach the TCRdb copy of this immuneACCESS table, which keeps in-frame sequences only. Checked studies attribute under half of the gap to unresolved V genes and leave the rest unexplained. V, J and clone size derive from that table, while D and trimming were established from the DNA sequence. The sample yields roughly 120,000 clones; roughly 84% were counted once. The ten largest clonotypes hold approximately 12% of the sample.

From the cysteine through the phenylalanine, the CDR3 covers 14 amino acids. Just CDR3 DNA is preserved here, 42 bases in frame from base 1. CDR1 and CDR2, per the germline V gene, are SGHVS and FQNEAQ. General study outcomes and caveats: Only a handful of AZD1222 recipients were SARS-CoV-2 seropositive at baseline, limiting conclusions about previously exposed vaccinees. Vaccine-associated CD4 TCRs spanned the whole spike protein, with dominant responses in regions 160-218 and 743-854. Because no day 14 peak-response samples were available, repertoires were characterized only after the peak T cell response. After two AZD1222 doses, both the breadth and the depth of spike-specific TCRs were significantly higher than at day 0 and than in MenACWY recipients. Reportedly, almost half of the unique spike-specific TCRs recognized epitopes lying outside the regions that are mutated in the B.1.351 and B.1.1.7 variants. In the small 56-69-year group, the increase in depth fell short of significance, most likely because of low power. Participants were mostly white British, with more females than males. The authors suggested clonal diversity may have been underestimated.

The V gene is TRBV7-8 and the J gene is TRBJ2-7; 9 nucleotides in the junction match TRBD2. The sequence came from an adult in good health. The source was peripheral blood, collected on day 0 of AZD1222 vaccination. The nucleotide sequence is TGTGCCAGCAGCCTAGCGGGGCTGTCGGGGGAGCAGTACTTC. This sequence encodes CASSLAGLSGEQYF.